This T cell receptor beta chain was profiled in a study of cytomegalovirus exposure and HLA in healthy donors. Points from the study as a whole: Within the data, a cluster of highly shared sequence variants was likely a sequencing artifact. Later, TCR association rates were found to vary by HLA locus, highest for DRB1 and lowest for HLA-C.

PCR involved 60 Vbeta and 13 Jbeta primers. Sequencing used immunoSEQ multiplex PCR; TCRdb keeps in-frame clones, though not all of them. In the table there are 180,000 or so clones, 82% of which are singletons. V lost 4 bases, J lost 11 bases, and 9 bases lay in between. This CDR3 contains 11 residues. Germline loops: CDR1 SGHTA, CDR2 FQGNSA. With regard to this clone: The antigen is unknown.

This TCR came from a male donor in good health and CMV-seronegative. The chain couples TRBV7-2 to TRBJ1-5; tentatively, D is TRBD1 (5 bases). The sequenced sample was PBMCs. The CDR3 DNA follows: TGTGCCAGCAGCTCTGGACAATCCCAGCATTTT. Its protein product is CASSSGQSQHF.